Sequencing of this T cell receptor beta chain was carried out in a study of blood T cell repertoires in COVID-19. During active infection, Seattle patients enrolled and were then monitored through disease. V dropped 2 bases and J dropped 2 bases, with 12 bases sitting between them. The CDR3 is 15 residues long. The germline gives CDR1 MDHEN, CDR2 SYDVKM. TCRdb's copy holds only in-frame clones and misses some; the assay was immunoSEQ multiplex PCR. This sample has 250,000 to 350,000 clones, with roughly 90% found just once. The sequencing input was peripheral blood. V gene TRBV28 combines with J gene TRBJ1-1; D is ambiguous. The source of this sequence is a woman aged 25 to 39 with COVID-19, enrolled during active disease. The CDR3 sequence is CASSLPAGANTEAFF. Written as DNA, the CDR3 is TGTGCCAGCAGTTTACCCGCGGGTGCCAACACTGAAGCTTTCTTT.